A single sample is the source of the 24 T cell receptor beta chains below, sequenced in a study of blood T cells in healthy people across ages. It was with a sample-barcoded 5' primer and a J-beta primer mix that a second PCR of roughly 6 to 11 cycles was run. In TCRdb, the 5' RACE reads were re-called with MiXCR into one record per CDR3 protein. The sample holds 700,000 or so distinct CDR3 sequences, approximately 40% seen once. The sequenced sample consisted of blood. The receptors come from a man of 80 years or more in good health.

There are a few counts of this clonotype. This sequence joins TRBV6-5 and TRBJ2-4; possible D gene TRBD1, 6 bases. The CDR3 has 14 amino acids. Germline CDR1 and CDR2: MNHEY and SVGAGI. V was trimmed by 6 bases and J by 4 bases, leaving 13 bases between them. This chain's CDR3 is CASSEQGSKNIQYF. The CDR3 DNA reads TGTGCCAGCAGCGAACAGGGTTCTAAAAACATTCAGTACTTC.

The chain uses TRBV28 and TRBJ1-1, with TRBD1 identical over 9 bases. The CDR3 sequence is 15 residues long. Germline-derived CDR1 and CDR2 are MDHEN and SYDVKM. V gave up 4 bases and J gave up 5 bases; unmatched junction bases: 8. Written as DNA, the CDR3 is TGTGCCAGCAGTTCAACAGGGGGCTCGGGAACTGAAGCTTTCTTT. This gives the protein CASSSTGGSGTEAFF.

Regarding this clonotype: This may come from a read error, since a much larger clone is one base off. The chain carries TRBV4-3 and TRBJ2-4, with D perhaps TRBD1 or TRBD2 (5 bases each). The CDR3 is 14 residues long. Germline V gene sequence: CDR1 LGHNA, CDR2 YSLEER. As DNA, the CDR3 is TGCGCCAGCAGTCCCGAGCCAGGGAGTAGCATTCAGCACTTC. Protein sequence: CASSPEPGSSIQHF.

The sample holds one count of this clonotype. With a much larger clone just one base away, this may be a read error. The genes are TRBV6-2 or TRBV6-3 and TRBJ2-1; D ambiguous. This CDR3 spans 10 amino acids. Germline assignment: CDR1 MNHEY and CDR2 SVGEGT. DNA for the CDR3: TGTGCCAGCGGAAACAATGATCAGTTCTTC. Protein sequence: CASGNNDQFF.

CDR3 sequence (DNA): TGTGCCAGCAGTCGGACAGTCTACAATGAGCAGTACTTC. Translation: CASSRTVYNEQYF. The chain has TRBV6-2 or TRBV6-3 and TRBJ2-1; D possibly corresponds to TRBD1 (6 bases). TRBJ2-7 matches the DNA end more closely, so the J call is doubtful. The germline CDR1 and CDR2 sequences are MNHEY and SVGEGT. The length of the CDR3 is 13 residues.

The chain recombines TRBV30 with TRBJ1-4; D remains ambiguous. V shed 5 bases and J shed 6 bases, with 13 bases lying between them. Germline V gene data show CDR1 as GTSNPN and CDR2 as SVGIG (reference sequence). CDR3 length equals 13 residues. The CDR3 sequence is CAWRPPGDEKLFF. The CDR3 DNA reads as TGTGCCTGGCGACCGCCTGGGGATGAAAAACTGTTTTTT.

This clonotype was observed a handful of times. The chain joins TRBV10-3 to TRBJ2-2; D is unclear. The germline V gene encodes CDR1 ENHRY and CDR2 SYGVKD. The CDR3 runs 11 residues. Trimming took off 8 bases at V and 6 bases at J, with 7 bases between the two ends. CDR3 DNA: TGTGCCATCTCTCCCGCCGGGGAGCTGTTTTTT. This codes for CAISPAGELFF.

For this clonotype: Sequence at one end of the junction differs from germline and may be a read error. This sequence joins TRBV4-1 and TRBJ2-3; 11 nucleotides align to TRBD2. The CDR3 is 16 residues long. Germline V gives CDR1 MGHRA, CDR2 YSYEKL. CDR3 residues: CASSHVGTSGTDTKYF. CDR3 bases: TGCGCCAGCAGCCACGTTGGGACTAGCGGCACAGATACGAAGTATTTT.

As for this clonotype: The junction differs from germline at one of its ends, possibly a read error. CDR3 nucleotide sequence: TGTGCCACCGGCAGAGCTTCGAACACAGATACGCAGTATTTT. Translated, it gives CATGRASNTDTQYF. The chain joins TRBV15 to TRBJ2-3, with no clear D. Germline V gives CDR1 LNHNV, CDR2 YYDKDF (reference sequence). This CDR3 region has 14 residues.

The chain is built from TRBV6-1 and TRBJ2-1, with D possibly called TRBD1 or TRBD2 (5 bases each). V lost 6 bases and J lost 7, with 25 bases in between. Germline lookup yields CDR1 MNHNS and CDR2 SASEGT. There are 17 residues in the CDR3. CDR3 DNA sequence: TGTGCCAGCAGCCCTCAGGCCCCCGGGACCCCCGGGAATGAGCAGTTCTTC. It specifies CASSPQAPGTPGNEQFF.

The V call is TRBV20-1, the J call TRBJ2-5; D is possibly TRBD2 (5 bases). V was trimmed by 0 bases and J by 2 bases, leaving 16 bases between them. Per germline, CDR1 DFQATT and CDR2 SNEGSKA (reference sequence). This CDR3 spans 16 amino acids. The CDR3 sequence is CSARDRRAGTQETQYF. CDR3 bases: TGCAGTGCTAGAGATCGGCGGGCCGGAACTCAAGAGACCCAGTACTTC.

On this clonotype: At one end, the junction sequence differs from germline, possibly due to a read error. This rearrangement joins TRBV14 to TRBJ2-3; tentative D call: TRBD1 (7 bases). Germline V lookup: CDR1 SGHDN, CDR2 FVKESK. CDR3 length equals 17 residues. In DNA form, the CDR3 reads TGTGCCAGCAGCCATGTGCGGGACAGATTTAGCACAGCTACGCAGTATTTT. Encoded protein: CASSHVRDRFSTATQYF.

The chain combines TRBV29-1 with TRBJ1-5; D not certain. V was cut by 5 bases and J by 0 bases, with 5 bases left in between. The germline V gene encodes CDR1 SQVTM and CDR2 ANQGSEA. The CDR3 is 12 residues long. CDR3 sequence (DNA): TGCAGCGTTCGAGGTAGCAATCAGCCCCAGCATTTT. Protein product: CSVRGSNQPQHF.

This clonotype was detected only a few times. The rearrangement links TRBV6-1 to TRBJ2-5; D may be TRBD1 (6 bases). V was pared by 8 bases and J by 11 bases, with 21 bases between. Looked up from germline, CDR1 is MNHNS and CDR2 is SASEGT. The CDR3 covers 13 residues. The CDR3 region has the DNA TGTGCCAGCGCCCAGGGGCTTACCGGGGAGCAGTACTTC. It encodes CASAQGLTGEQYF.

Many counts were recorded for this clonotype. V and J are TRBV14 and TRBJ2-5; unclear D gene. Germline V gene data show CDR1 as SGHDN and CDR2 as FVKESK. This CDR3 region has 13 residues. V lost 4 bases, J lost 5 bases, and 11 bases lay in between. CDR3 nucleotides: TGTGCCAGCAGCCGCCAATATAGGGAGACCCAGTACTTC. This gives the protein CASSRQYRETQYF.

The chain links TRBV12-3 or TRBV12-4 to TRBJ2-7, with 12 bases that match TRBD2. CDR3 length equals 16 residues. V lost 1 base to trimming and J lost 6 bases; unmatched junction nucleotides: 7. The CDR3 loop is CASSLVRTSGNFEQYF. The CDR3 region has the DNA TGTGCCAGCAGTTTAGTTAGGACTAGCGGGAATTTCGAGCAGTACTTC.

This clonotype was observed a handful of times. This chain links TRBV4-3 with TRBJ2-2; TRBD2 might be the D (6 bases). The CDR3 is 16 residues long. V lost 0 bases, J lost 6 bases, and 14 bases lay in between. CDR1 LGHNA and CDR2 YSLEER come from the germline V gene. The CDR3 here is CASSQDLTSRAGELFF. The CDR3 bases are TGCGCCAGCAGCCAAGATCTAACTAGCCGCGCCGGGGAGCTGTTTTTT.

This clonotype has only one observation. Relative to the germline gene, one junction end is altered; a read error may explain this. The CDR3 DNA is TGTGCCAGCAGCTTACGGGGGGCGAGCACAGATGCGCAGTATTTT. It yields the protein CASSLRGASTDAQYF. This chain uses TRBV12-3 or TRBV12-4 with TRBJ2-3, with D tentatively TRBD2 (7 bases). The CDR3 extends over 15 amino acids.

This clonotype was counted a few times. The chain employs TRBV25-1 and TRBJ1-6; unclear D gene. Deletions cut 6 bases from V and 10 bases from J, with 19 bases between. Germline loops: CDR1 MGHDK, CDR2 SYGVNS. The CDR3 is 15 residues long. In nucleotides, the CDR3 is TGTGCCAGCAGGGACGGACCCCACCCTTTATCACCCCTCCACTTT. Translating gives CASRDGPHPLSPLHF.

This clonotype occurred a few times. The chain joins TRBV12-3 or TRBV12-4 to TRBJ2-5, with D unclear. V was trimmed by 0 bases and J by 5 bases, leaving 10 bases between them. CDR3 length equals 14 residues. Here the CDR3 reads CASSLAQVGETQYF. CDR3 bases: TGTGCCAGCAGTTTAGCCCAAGTAGGGGAGACCCAGTACTTC.

The rearrangement uses TRBV11-2 and TRBJ2-1, with a tentative D call TRBD1 (5 bases). V was pared by 2 bases and J by 0 bases, with 14 bases between. Germline CDR1 SGHAT, CDR2 FQNNGV. The CDR3 loop spans 17 amino acids. In DNA form, the CDR3 reads TGTGCCAGCAGCTTAAGGGGTAGGCTGATCTCCTACAATGAGCAGTTCTTC. Protein product: CASSLRGRLISYNEQFF.

The chain carries TRBV28 and TRBJ2-7; D may be TRBD1 (6 bases). The CDR3 spans 14 residues. The V end was cut by 6 bases, the J end by 0 bases, with 12 bases between. Germline-derived CDR1 and CDR2 are MDHEN and SYDVKM. The DNA of the CDR3 is TGTGCCAGCAGCGGACAGCCCCTCTCCTACGAGCAGTACTTC. It codes for CASSGQPLSYEQYF.

The rearrangement links TRBV12-3 or TRBV12-4 to TRBJ2-1; perhaps TRBD2 as D (5 bases). V was cut by 5 bases and J by 2 bases, with 10 bases left in between. This CDR3 contains 14 residues. The CDR3: CASSPGMTYNEQFF. The CDR3 nucleotides are TGTGCCAGCAGTCCGGGGATGACCTACAATGAGCAGTTCTTC.

The chain uses TRBV28 and TRBJ2-7, with D unclear. V lost 7 bases and J lost 1, with 14 bases in between. Germline V lookup: CDR1 MDHEN, CDR2 SYDVKM. The CDR3 has 14 amino acids. The CDR3 nucleotides are TGTGCCAGCAACTCCCCAGGCAGTTCCTACGAGCAGTACTTC. As protein: CASNSPGSSYEQYF.